Below are 8 T cell receptor beta chains sequenced from a single sample in a study of blood T cell repertoires in COVID-19. Clones were sequenced by immunoSEQ multiplex PCR, and TCRdb holds only the in-frame ones, with some missing. The sample consists of fewer than 300,000 clones, roughly 80% of them appearing once. Specimen: peripheral blood. Receptors originate from a human donor with COVID-19, enrolled during active disease. The donor label of this sample is uncertain.

The sample holds one count of this clone. The gene calls are TRBV10-2 and TRBJ2-5; tentative D call: TRBD2 (5 bases). Germline assignment: CDR1 WSHSY and CDR2 SAAADI. This CDR3 spans 14 amino acids. V lost 4 bases and J 2 bases, leaving 11 bases between the germline ends. CDR3 sequence reads: CASSGVGRQETQYF. The CDR3 nucleotides are TGCGCCAGCAGTGGGGTGGGGAGACAAGAGACCCAGTACTTC.

The rearrangement uses TRBV2 and TRBJ1-1; possibly TRBD1 for D (6 bases). The CDR3 covers 16 residues. V was pared by 3 bases and J by 0 bases, with 14 bases between. Germline CDR1 reads SNHLY; CDR2 reads FYNNEI. In nucleotides, the CDR3 is TGTGCCAGCAGTGACAAGGGGGGGGTAATGAACACTGAAGCTTTCTTT. It yields the protein CASSDKGGVMNTEAFF.

The rearrangement links TRBV5-1 to TRBJ1-4; D is possibly TRBD1 (6 bases). Germline assignment: CDR1 SGHRS and CDR2 YFSETQ. The CDR3 is 16 residues long. With 0 bases removed from V and 5 bases from J, the gap between germline ends came to 14 bases. CDR3 loop: CASSLAGGRGNEKLFF. The CDR3 DNA reads as TGCGCCAGCAGCTTGGCCGGCGGCAGGGGCAATGAAAAACTGTTTTTT.

The chain couples TRBV19 to TRBJ2-3; 7 nucleotides align to TRBD1. This CDR3 spans 14 amino acids. Germline V lookup: CDR1 LNHDA, CDR2 SQIVND (reference sequence). V was clipped by 7 bases and J by 4 bases; unmatched bases: 8. The CDR3, as DNA: TGTGCCAGTACCACCCAGGGGGTTCCAGATACGCAGTATTTT. Translation gives CASTTQGVPDTQYF.

This clone appeared a single time. The DNA for the CDR3 is TGTGCCAGTAGTCCCATACCCGGGACAGGGACCTACGAGCAGTACTTC. Translated: CASSPIPGTGTYEQYF. The V and J genes are TRBV19 and TRBJ2-7; 9 bases line up with TRBD1. Germline values: CDR1 LNHDA, CDR2 SQIVND (reference sequence). The trim removed 5 bases at V and 2 bases at J, leaving 10 bases unmatched. The CDR3 totals 16 residues.

About this clone: One junction end does not reproduce the germline sequence, and a read error may be involved. This chain joins TRBV7-7 and TRBJ2-1; D gene uncertain. Germline V lookup: CDR1 SSHAT, CDR2 FNYEAQ (reference sequence). This CDR3 is built from 16 residues. CDR3 protein: CASSLVGPGSYNEQFF. As DNA, the CDR3 is TGTGCTAGCAGCTTAGTTGGTCCGGGCTCCTACAATGAGCAGTTCTTC.

This chain uses TRBV29-1 with TRBJ2-5; D perhaps matches TRBD2 (5 bases). V was cut by 2 bases and J by 5 bases, with 15 bases left in between. Germline V gene data show CDR1 as SQVTM and CDR2 as ANQGSEA. This CDR3 has 14 amino acids. The CDR3 here is CSVERGVGFETQYF. The CDR3 bases are TGCAGCGTTGAACGGGGTGTTGGATTTGAGACCCAGTACTTC.

V gene TRBV7-2 combines with J gene TRBJ2-7, with a weak D call TRBD2 (5 bases). The CDR3 has 13 amino acids. V gave up 4 bases and J gave up 0 bases, with 7 bases separating them. Germline CDR1 is SGHTA and CDR2 is FQGNSA. The DNA of the CDR3 is TGTGCCAGCAGCTGGACTCGCTCCTACGAGCAGTACTTC. Its translation is CASSWTRSYEQYF.